The entry below describes one T cell receptor (beta chain). The target antigen is unknown. This entry is derived from a study of regulatory dendritic cells for organ transplantation. Across the study: LPS was added to dendritic cell cultures on day 6. Study-wide points: Memory CD8+ clonal expansion seemed more limited with regulatory than mature dendritic cells.

Sorted subsets were CFSE-labeled and cultured around five days with allogeneic dendritic cells. The data were produced by immunoSEQ multiplex PCR, yet TCRdb's version contains in-frame clones alone and is incomplete. Of approximately 22,000 clones detected, 85% to 90% appear once; the ten largest clones hold 0.2% to 0.3%. Germline CDR1 and CDR2: SGHNT and YYREEE (reference sequence). The CDR3 runs 13 residues. The V gene lost 0 bases and the J gene lost 8 bases, with 8 bases spanning the gap. Input material: naive CD4+ T cells from blood cultured with dendritic cells. The sample's subset: CD45RA+ naive T cells. The genes are TRBV5-4 and TRBJ1-4; no clear D gene. The sequence came from a human donor in good health. As DNA, the CDR3 is TGTGCCAGCAGCTTGGCCGCGGGAGAAAAACTGTTTTTT. As protein: CASSLAAGEKLFF.